This is a list of T cell receptor beta chains from one sample in a study of T cells in Graves' hyperthyroidism and ophthalmopathy. TCRdb fed the multiplex PCR reads into MiXCR, producing one record per CDR3 protein. Of about 380,000 distinct CDR3 sequences in the sample, around 14% are singletons; the top ten hold more than 9.5%. Sequencing was done on a sample of blood. These receptors were obtained from a woman aged 55-69 years with Graves' hyperthyroidism. CDR3s include the opening cysteine and the closing phenylalanine or tryptophan. Each record gives: D gene, clone size, J gene, V gene, CDR3 DNA, CDR3 protein. A D gene is named only where the DNA matches it firmly. Where a row states a size, it is once, few, many or the class of an expanded clone; other rows omit it.

NA	NA	TRBJ2-5	TRBV10-2	TGCGCCAGCAGTGAATCCAGGGAAGAGACCCAGTACTTC	CASSESREETQYF
NA	many	TRBJ1-1	TRBV20-1	TGCAGTGCTAACCCGGGGGCGCGGTTGACTGAAGCTTTCTTT	CSANPGARLTEAFF
TRBD1	many	TRBJ1-1	TRBV6-1	TGTGCCAGCAGTTACGGACAGGGATCGAACACTGAAGCTTTCTTT	CASSYGQGSNTEAFF
NA	many	TRBJ2-7	TRBV18	TGTGCCAGCTCACCAGGGTCGCGGTACGAGCAGTACTTC	CASSPGSRYEQYF
NA	many	TRBJ2-7	TRBV24-1	TGTGCCACCAGTGATTCAGCCACTAGCAGGAGGGGGGACGAGCAGTACTTC	CATSDSATSRRGDEQYF
NA	many	TRBJ2-1	TRBV12-3/TRBV12-4	TGTGCCAGCAGTTTAAATGAGTACAATGAGCAGTTCTTC	CASSLNEYNEQFF
NA	many	TRBJ2-3	TRBV9	TGTGCCAGCAGCGTAATCCCGCCAGATACGCAGTATTTT	CASSVIPPDTQYF
TRBD1	many	TRBJ1-2	TRBV7-9	TGTGCCAGCAGCTTAGAGGGGGCGCTTGGCTACACCTTC	CASSLEGALGYTF
TRBD2	many	TRBJ2-5	TRBV7-9	TGTGCCAGCAGCTTTATCGGACTAGCGGGCGGGAAGACCCAGTACTTC	CASSFIGLAGGKTQYF
TRBD1	NA	TRBJ1-4	TRBV10-3	TGTGCCATCAGACCGGGACAGGGTGGCGAAAAACTGTTTTTT	CAIRPGQGGEKLFF
TRBD2	once	TRBJ2-7	TRBV28	TGTGCCGGTGGGACTAGCGGGAGTGGCGAGCAGTACTTC	CAGGTSGSGEQYF
NA	many	TRBJ1-5	TRBV29-1	TGCAGCGTTGAAATCTCGGGACAACCAAATCAGCCCCAGCATTTT	CSVEISGQPNQPQHF
TRBD2	many	TRBJ2-5	TRBV11-2	TGTGCCAGCAGCCCAAACCGACTAGCGGGACAAGAGACCCAGTACTTC	CASSPNRLAGQETQYF
TRBD1	few	TRBJ1-5	TRBV12-3/TRBV12-4	TGTGCCAGCAGTTTGGGGGACAGGAGCAATCAGCCCCAGCATTTT	CASSLGDRSNQPQHF
NA	many	TRBJ1-1	TRBV15	TGTGCCACCAGCGTGGGACACACGAACACTGAAGCTTTCTTT	CATSVGHTNTEAFF
TRBD1	few	TRBJ1-2	TRBV19	TGTGCCAGTAGTACGGGACAGGGGATCTATGGCTACACCTTC	CASSTGQGIYGYTF
NA	many	TRBJ2-1	TRBV20-1	TGCAGTGCTCTACACTTCGACAGCAATGAGCAGTTCTTC	CSALHFDSNEQFF
NA	few	TRBJ2-2	TRBV4-1	TGCGCCAGCAGCCAAGTATTTGGGACTGGAAACACCGGGGAGCTGTTTTTT	CASSQVFGTGNTGELFF
NA	many	TRBJ2-5	TRBV20-1	TGCAGTGCTAGAGGCTTACCGCCACAAGAGACCCAGTACTTC	CSARGLPPQETQYF
TRBD2	once	TRBJ2-1	TRBV20-1	TGCAGTGCTGGTGAACTAGCGGCGACTTTCGACAATGAGCAGTTCTTC	CSAGELAATFDNEQFF
TRBD1	many	TRBJ2-7	TRBV20-1	TGCAGTGCTAGTGATCCAGGACAGGCCTACGAGCAGTACTTC	CSASDPGQAYEQYF
NA	many	TRBJ2-7	TRBV11-3	TGTGCCAGCAGCCCATGGAATACAGGGCCCCCCTACGAGCAGTACTTC	CASSPWNTGPPYEQYF
TRBD2	NA	TRBJ2-4	TRBV19	TGTGCCAGTAGTATGTGGGTAGCGGGAGGTCCCGGTAAAAACATTCAGTACTTC	CASSMWVAGGPGKNIQYF
NA	many	TRBJ1-4	TRBV2	TGTGCCAGCAGTGAGGGCAGGGGTAACGAAAAACTGTTTTTT	CASSEGRGNEKLFF
NA	many	TRBJ1-3	TRBV20-1	TGCAGTGCTAGAAGGGAGGCGGGGAACACCATATATTTT	CSARREAGNTIYF
TRBD1	NA	TRBJ2-3	TRBV24-1	TGTGCCCCCCAGGCAGGGGGCCTTGGGACAGATACGCAGTATTTT	CAPQAGGLGTDTQYF
TRBD2	NA	TRBJ2-5	TRBV10-3	TGTGCCATCAGCCCCCATCGTCGCGGGAGGTACCAAGAGACCCAGTACTTC	CAISPHRRGRYQETQYF
TRBD1	NA	TRBJ1-1	TRBV30	TGTGCCTGGAGTGTATGGGGGACAGAAAACACTGAAGCTTTCTTT	CAWSVWGTENTEAFF
TRBD1	many	TRBJ1-6	TRBV18	TGTGCCAGCTCTCAGCGGGGACAGGGGGATTCACCCCTCCACTTT	CASSQRGQGDSPLHF
NA	NA	TRBJ1-2	TRBV27	TGTGCCAGCAGTTGGGACCTCCTGGGCTACACCTTC	CASSWDLLGYTF